This T cell receptor beta chain was identified during a study of STAT3 mutations in large granular lymphocyte leukemia. Study details: Roughly half the longitudinally sequenced T-LGLL patients had canonical STAT3 mutations. Study-level results: Differing intervals and regimens complicate linking therapy response to clone burden. Every T-LGLL patient had at least one immunodominant TCRbeta clonotype. In several patients, dominant TCR clone burden exceeded STAT3 mutant burden, suggesting STAT3 mutation arose secondarily.

As for this clone: The target antigen is unknown.

CDR1 and CDR2 (germline): LNHDA, SQIVND (reference sequence). The ends were cut back, 7 bases at V and 5 bases at J, with 14 bases in the middle. This CDR3 spans 13 amino acids. Tens of thousands of productive templates were obtained per sample on average. Sequencing was performed with immunoSEQ multiplex PCR; in TCRdb, only in-frame clones are kept and a portion is missing. This sample has about 12,000 clones, with 65% to 85% found just once. Sequenced: peripheral blood mononuclear cells. The clonotype comes from a man in his sixties with T-cell large granular lymphocyte leukemia. Some clones in this sample may be carry-over from other donors' samples. V and J are TRBV19 and TRBJ1-1, with a weak D call TRBD1 (5 bases). The CDR3 reads CASTFTGVTEAFF. In DNA form, the CDR3 reads TGTGCCAGTACGTTCACGGGGGTTACTGAAGCTTTCTTT.